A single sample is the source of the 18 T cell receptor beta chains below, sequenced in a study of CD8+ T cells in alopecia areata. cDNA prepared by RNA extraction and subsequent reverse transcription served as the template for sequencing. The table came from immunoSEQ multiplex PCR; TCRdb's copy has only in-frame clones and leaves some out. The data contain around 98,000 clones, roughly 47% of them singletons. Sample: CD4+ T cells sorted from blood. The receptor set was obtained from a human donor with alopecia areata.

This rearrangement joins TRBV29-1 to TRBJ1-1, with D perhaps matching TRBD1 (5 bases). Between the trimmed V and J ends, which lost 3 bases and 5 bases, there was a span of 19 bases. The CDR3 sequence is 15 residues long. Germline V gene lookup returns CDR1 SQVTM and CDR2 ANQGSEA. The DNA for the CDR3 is TGCAGCGTTGACCCGTCCGGGGCAGGGTGGACTGAAGCTTTCTTT. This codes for CSVDPSGAGWTEAFF. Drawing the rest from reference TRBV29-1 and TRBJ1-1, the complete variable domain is SAVISQKPSRDICQRGTSLTIQCQVDSQVTMMFWYRQQPGQSLTLIATANQGSEATYESGFVIDKFPISRPNLTFSTLTVSNMSPEDSSIYLCSVDPSGAGWTEAFFGQGTRLTVV.

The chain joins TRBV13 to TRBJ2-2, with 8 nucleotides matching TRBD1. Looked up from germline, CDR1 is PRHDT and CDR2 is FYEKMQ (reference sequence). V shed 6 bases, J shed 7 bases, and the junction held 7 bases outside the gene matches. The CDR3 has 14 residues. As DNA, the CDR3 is TGTGCCAGCAGTTGGACAGGGATTGGCGGGGAGCTGTTTTTT. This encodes CASSWTGIGGELFF.

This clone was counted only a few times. The CDR3 spells CASSIRDGSYNEQFF. As DNA, the CDR3 is TGTGCCAGCTCAATACGTGACGGCTCCTACAATGAGCAGTTCTTC. This sequence joins TRBV18 and TRBJ2-1; D ambiguous. The ends were cut back, 5 bases at V and 0 bases at J, with 11 bases in the middle. The CDR3 has 15 amino acids. Per the germline V gene, CDR1 is KGHSH and CDR2 is LQKENI.

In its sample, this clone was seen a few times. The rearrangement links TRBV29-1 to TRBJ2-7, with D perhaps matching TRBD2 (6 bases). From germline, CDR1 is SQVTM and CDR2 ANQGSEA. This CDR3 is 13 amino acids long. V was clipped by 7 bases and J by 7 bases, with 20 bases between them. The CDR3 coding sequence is TGCAGCGCTATCAGGAGGGGATTAGGGGAGCAGTACTTC. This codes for CSAIRRGLGEQYF.

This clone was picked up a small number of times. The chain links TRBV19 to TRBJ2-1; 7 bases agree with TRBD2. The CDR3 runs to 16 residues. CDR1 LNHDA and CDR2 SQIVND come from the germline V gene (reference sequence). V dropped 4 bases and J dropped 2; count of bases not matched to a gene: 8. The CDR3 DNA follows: TGTGCCAGTAGTACAGGTAGCGGGCGAACCTACAATGAGCAGTTCTTC. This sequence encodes CASSTGSGRTYNEQFF.

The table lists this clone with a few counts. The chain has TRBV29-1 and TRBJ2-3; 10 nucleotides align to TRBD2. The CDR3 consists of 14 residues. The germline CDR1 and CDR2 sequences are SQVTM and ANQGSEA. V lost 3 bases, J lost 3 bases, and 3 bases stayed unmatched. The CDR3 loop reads CSVDEGLATDTQYF. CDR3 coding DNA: TGCAGCGTTGATGAGGGACTAGCGACAGATACGCAGTATTTT.

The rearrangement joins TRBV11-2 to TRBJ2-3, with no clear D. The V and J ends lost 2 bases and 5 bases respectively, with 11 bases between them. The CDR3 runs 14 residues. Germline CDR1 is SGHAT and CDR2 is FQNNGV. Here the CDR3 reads CASSLPRAVDTQYF. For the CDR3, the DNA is TGTGCCAGCAGCTTACCCCGGGCCGTAGATACGCAGTATTTT.

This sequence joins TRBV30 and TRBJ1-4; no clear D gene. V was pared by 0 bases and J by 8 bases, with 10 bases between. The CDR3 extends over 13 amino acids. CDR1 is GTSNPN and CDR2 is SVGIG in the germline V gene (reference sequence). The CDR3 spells CAWSVLQAEKLFF. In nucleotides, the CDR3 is TGTGCCTGGAGTGTACTGCAAGCGGAAAAACTGTTTTTT. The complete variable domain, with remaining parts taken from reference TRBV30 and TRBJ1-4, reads SQTIHQWPATLVQPVGSPLSLECTVEGTSNPNLYWYRQAAGRGLQLLFYSVGIGQISSEVPQNLSASRPQDRQFILSSKKLLLSDSGFYLCAWSVLQAEKLFFGSGTQLSVL.

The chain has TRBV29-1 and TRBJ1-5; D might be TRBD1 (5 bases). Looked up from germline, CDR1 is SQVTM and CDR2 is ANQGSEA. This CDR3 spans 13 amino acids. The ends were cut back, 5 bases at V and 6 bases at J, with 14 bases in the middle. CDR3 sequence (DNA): TGCAGCGTTTCAGGGTGGTTGGGTCAGCCCCAGCATTTT. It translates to CSVSGWLGQPQHF.

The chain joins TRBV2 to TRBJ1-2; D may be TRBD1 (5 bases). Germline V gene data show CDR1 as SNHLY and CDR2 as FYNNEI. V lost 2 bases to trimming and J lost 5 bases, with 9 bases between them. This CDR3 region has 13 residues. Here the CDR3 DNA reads TGTGCCAGCAGTGAACAGGGAAGATATGGCTACACCTTC. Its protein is CASSEQGRYGYTF.

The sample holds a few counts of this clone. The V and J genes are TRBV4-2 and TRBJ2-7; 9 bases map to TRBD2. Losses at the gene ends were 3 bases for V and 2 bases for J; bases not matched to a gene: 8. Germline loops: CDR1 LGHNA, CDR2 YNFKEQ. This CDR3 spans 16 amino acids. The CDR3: CASSHTSGGTTYEQYF. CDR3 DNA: TGTGCCAGCAGCCATACCAGCGGGGGGACTACCTACGAGCAGTACTTC.

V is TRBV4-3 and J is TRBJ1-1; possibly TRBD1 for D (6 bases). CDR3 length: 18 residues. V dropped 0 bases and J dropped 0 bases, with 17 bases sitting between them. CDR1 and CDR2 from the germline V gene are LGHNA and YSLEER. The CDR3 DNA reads TGCGCCAGCAGCCAAGATAGGGTGCAGGGGACCATGAACACTGAAGCTTTCTTT. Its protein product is CASSQDRVQGTMNTEAFF.

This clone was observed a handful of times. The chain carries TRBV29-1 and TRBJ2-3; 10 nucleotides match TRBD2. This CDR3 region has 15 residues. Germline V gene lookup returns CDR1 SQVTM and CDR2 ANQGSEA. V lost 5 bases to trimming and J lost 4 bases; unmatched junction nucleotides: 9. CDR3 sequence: CSVLSGRPGADTQYF. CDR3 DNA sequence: TGCAGCGTTCTTAGCGGGAGGCCTGGGGCAGATACGCAGTATTTT.

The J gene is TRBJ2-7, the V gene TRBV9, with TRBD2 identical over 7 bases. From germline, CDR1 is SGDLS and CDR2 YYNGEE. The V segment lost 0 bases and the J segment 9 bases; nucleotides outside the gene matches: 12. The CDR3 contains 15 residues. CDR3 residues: CASSVDGTIIRGQYF. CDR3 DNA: TGTGCCAGCAGCGTAGACGGGACTATCATACGAGGGCAGTACTTC.

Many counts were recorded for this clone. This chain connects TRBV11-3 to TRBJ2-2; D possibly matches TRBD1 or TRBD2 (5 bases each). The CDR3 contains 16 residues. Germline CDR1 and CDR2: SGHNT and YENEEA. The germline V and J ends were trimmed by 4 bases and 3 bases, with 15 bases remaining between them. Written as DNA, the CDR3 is TGTGCCAGCAGCTCCCGGGGCAGGGCGGACACCGGGGAGCTGTTTTTT. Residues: CASSSRGRADTGELFF. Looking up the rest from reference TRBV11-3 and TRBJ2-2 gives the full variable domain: EAGVVQSPRYKIIEKKQPVAFWCNPISGHNTLYWYLQNLGQGPELLIRYENEEAVDDSQLPKDRFSAERLKGVDSTLKIQPAELGDSAVYLCASSSRGRADTGELFFGEGSRLTVL.

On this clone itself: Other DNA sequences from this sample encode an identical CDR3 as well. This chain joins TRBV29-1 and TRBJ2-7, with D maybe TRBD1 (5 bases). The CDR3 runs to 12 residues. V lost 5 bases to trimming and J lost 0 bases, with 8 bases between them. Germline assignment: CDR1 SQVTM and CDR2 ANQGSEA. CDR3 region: CSVRTSSYEQYF. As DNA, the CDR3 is TGCAGCGTTAGGACATCCTCCTACGAGCAGTACTTC.

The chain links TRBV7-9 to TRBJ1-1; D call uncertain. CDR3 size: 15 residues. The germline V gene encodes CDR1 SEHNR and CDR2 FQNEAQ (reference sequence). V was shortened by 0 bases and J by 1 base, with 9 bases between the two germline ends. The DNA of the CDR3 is TGTGCCAGCAGCTTAGCGGGATCGGGGAACACTGAAGCTTTCTTT. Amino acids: CASSLAGSGNTEAFF.

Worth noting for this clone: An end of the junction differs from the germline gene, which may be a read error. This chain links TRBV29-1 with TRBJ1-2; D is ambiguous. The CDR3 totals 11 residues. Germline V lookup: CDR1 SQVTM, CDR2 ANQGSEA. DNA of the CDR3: TGCAGCGTTGAATCGAGGCTTAAATCCTCCTTC. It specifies CSVESRLKSSF. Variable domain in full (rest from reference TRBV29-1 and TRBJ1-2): SAVISQKPSRDICQRGTSLTIQCQVDSQVTMMFWYRQQPGQSLTLIATANQGSEATYESGFVIDKFPISRPNLTFSTLTVSNMSPEDSSIYLCSVESRLKSSFGSGTRLTVV.